This T cell receptor beta chain is from a study of blood T cells in healthy people across ages. Overall study findings and caveats: Considered underestimates were the diversity estimates obtained from one million T cells. No conclusive comparison of naive versus antigen-experienced cells was possible with unsorted PBMCs.

It was with a sample-barcoded 5' primer and a J-beta primer mix that a second PCR of about 6 to 12 cycles was run. TCRdb re-called the 5' RACE reads with MiXCR, one entry per CDR3 protein. Of over a million distinct CDR3 sequences in the sample, about 25% were seen once. A word on this clonotype: What it binds is unknown.

The CDR3 spans 12 residues. V was clipped by 1 base and J by 12 bases; unmatched bases: 4. Peripheral blood, about 10 milliliters per donor, was collected. This sample was also put to use in a study of T cells of mothers and their children.

V is TRBV12-3 or TRBV12-4 and J is TRBJ1-2; 8 bases agree with TRBD1. The TCR originated in a girl aged 2 to 9 in good health. The specimen sequenced was blood. CDR3 nucleotide sequence: TGTGCCAGCAGTTTAGGGTCGACAGGGGACACCTTC. It codes for CASSLGSTGDTF.